This entry is about one T cell receptor beta chain. Antigen unknown. With 0 bases removed from V and 7 bases from J, the gap between germline ends came to 11 bases. This CDR3 comprises 14 residues. CDR1 SGHRS and CDR2 YFSETQ come from the germline V gene. Here immunoSEQ multiplex PCR was the method, and the copy in TCRdb shows in-frame clones only, minus some. The data show about 78,000 clones, approximately 81% seen once. Autoimmune disease history or systemic immunosuppression led to patient exclusion. This entry comes from a study of OX40 agonist ivuxolimab in advanced cancers. In the study overall: Patients were dosed with the agonistic anti-OX40 (CD134) antibody ivuxolimab. Participants averaged approximately 65 years of age (range roughly 23 to 79) and were around 80% male.

Study results and caveats: Clonal expansion was seen in CD4+ and CD8+ blood T cells by week 6 at 0.1 to 3.0 mg/kg.

The chain recombines TRBV5-1 with TRBJ2-1; D is perhaps TRBD1 (6 bases). This specimen consisted of CD4+ or CD8+ T cells sorted from blood, obtained in a trial of the OX40 agonist ivuxolimab. This sequence was found in an adult with an advanced solid tumor such as melanoma, head and neck, liver or kidney cancer. Written as DNA, the CDR3 is TGCGCCAGCAGCTTGGCAACAGGGAAGAATGAGCAGTTCTTC. It translates to CASSLATGKNEQFF.